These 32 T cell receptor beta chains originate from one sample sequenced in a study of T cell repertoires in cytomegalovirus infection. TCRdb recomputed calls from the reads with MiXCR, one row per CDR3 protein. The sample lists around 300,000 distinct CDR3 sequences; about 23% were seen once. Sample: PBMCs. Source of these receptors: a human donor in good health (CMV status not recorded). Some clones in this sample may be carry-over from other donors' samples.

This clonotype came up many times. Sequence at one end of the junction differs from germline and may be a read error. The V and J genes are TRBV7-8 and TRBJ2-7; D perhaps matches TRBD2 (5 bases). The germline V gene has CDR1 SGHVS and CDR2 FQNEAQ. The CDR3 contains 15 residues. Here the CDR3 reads CASSLERFGSSEQYF. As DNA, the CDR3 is TGTGCCAGCAGCTTAGAGCGGTTTGGGTCCTCCGAGCAGTACTTC. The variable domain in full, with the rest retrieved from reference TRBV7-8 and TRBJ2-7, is GAGVSQSPRYKVAKRGQDVALRCDPISGHVSLFWYQQALGQGPEFLTYFQNEAQLDKSGLPSDRFFAERPEGSVSTLKIQRTQQEDSAVYLCASSLERFGSSEQYFGPGTRLTVT.

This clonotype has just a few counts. CDR3 sequence reads: CASSLRATGEQYF. The CDR3 bases are TGTGCCAGCAGCTTACGAGCAACGGGGGAGCAGTACTTC. The chain carries TRBV7-2 and TRBJ2-7; D perhaps matches TRBD2 (5 bases). Trimming pared 2 bases from V and 7 bases from J, leaving 12 bases between. CDR1 is SGHTA and CDR2 is FQGNSA in the germline V gene. This CDR3 has 13 residues.

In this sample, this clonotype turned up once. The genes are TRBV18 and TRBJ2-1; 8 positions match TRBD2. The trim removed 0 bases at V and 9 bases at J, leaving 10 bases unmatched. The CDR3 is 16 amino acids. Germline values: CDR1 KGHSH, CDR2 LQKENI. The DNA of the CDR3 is TGTGCCAGCTCACCACCGGGTTTTGCGGGAGGTGGTGAGCAGTTCTTC. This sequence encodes CASSPPGFAGGGEQFF. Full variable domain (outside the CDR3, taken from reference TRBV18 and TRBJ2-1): NAGVMQNPRHLVRRRGQEARLRCSPMKGHSHVYWYRQLPEEGLKFMVYLQKENIIDESGMPKERFSAEFPKEGPSILRIQQVVRGDSAAYFCASSPPGFAGGGEQFFGPGTRLTVL.

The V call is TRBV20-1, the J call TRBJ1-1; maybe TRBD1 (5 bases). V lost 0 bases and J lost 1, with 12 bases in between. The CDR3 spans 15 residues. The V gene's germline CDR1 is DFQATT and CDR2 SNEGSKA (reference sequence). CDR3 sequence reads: CSARDPGGTNTEAFF. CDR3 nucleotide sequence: TGCAGTGCTAGAGATCCGGGGGGAACGAACACTGAAGCTTTCTTT.

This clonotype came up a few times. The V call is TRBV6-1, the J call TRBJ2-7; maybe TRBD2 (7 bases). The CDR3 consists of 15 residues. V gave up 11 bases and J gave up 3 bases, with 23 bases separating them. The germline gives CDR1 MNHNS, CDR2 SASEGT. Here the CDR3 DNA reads TGTGCCTTGCAGAGGGGGGGCGGTTCTATCTACGAGCAGTACTTC. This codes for CALQRGGGSIYEQYF.

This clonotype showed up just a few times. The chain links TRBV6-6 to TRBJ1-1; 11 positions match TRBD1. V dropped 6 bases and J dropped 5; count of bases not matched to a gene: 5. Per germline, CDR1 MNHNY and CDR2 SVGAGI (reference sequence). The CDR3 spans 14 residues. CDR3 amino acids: CASRSGTGGTEAFF. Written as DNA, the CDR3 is TGTGCCAGCAGGTCCGGGACAGGGGGAACTGAAGCTTTCTTT.

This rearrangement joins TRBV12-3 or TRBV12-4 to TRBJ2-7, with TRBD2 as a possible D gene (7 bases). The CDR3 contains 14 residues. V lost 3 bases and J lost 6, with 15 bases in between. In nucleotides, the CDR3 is TGTGCCAGCAGTTTCGACTGGGGGGGCTCCGAGCAGTACTTC. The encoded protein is CASSFDWGGSEQYF.

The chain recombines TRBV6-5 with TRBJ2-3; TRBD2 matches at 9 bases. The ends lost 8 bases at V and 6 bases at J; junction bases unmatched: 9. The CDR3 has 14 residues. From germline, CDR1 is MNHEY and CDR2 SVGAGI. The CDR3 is CASGEGLARDTQYF. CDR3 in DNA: TGTGCCAGCGGCGAGGGACTAGCAAGGGATACGCAGTATTTT.

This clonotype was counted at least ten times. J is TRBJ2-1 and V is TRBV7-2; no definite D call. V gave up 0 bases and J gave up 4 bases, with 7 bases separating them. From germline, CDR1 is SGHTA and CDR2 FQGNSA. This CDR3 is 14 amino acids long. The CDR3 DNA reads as TGTGCCAGCAGCTTAGCGCGTAGGTACAATGAGCAGTTCTTC. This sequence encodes CASSLARRYNEQFF.

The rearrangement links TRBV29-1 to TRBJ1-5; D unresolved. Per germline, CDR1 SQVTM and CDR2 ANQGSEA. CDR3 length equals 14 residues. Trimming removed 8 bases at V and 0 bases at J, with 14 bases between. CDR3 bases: TGCAGCATCCTCGTAGGGAATAGCAATCAGCCCCAGCATTTT. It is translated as CSILVGNSNQPQHF. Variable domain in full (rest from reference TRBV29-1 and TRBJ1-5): SAVISQKPSRDICQRGTSLTIQCQVDSQVTMMFWYRQQPGQSLTLIATANQGSEATYESGFVIDKFPISRPNLTFSTLTVSNMSPEDSSIYLCSILVGNSNQPQHFGDGTRLSIL.

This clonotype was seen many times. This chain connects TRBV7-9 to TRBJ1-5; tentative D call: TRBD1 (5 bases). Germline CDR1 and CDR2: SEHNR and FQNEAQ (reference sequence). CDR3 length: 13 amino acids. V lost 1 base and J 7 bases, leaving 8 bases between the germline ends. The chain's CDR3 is CASSLGGWQPQHF. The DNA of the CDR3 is TGTGCCAGCAGCTTAGGGGGGTGGCAGCCCCAGCATTTT. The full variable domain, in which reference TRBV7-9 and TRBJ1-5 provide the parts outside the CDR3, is DTGVSQNPRHKITKRGQNVTFRCDPISEHNRLYWYRQTLGQGPEFLTYFQNEAQLEKSRLLSDRFSAERPKGSFSTLEIQRTEQGDSAMYLCASSLGGWQPQHFGDGTRLSIL.

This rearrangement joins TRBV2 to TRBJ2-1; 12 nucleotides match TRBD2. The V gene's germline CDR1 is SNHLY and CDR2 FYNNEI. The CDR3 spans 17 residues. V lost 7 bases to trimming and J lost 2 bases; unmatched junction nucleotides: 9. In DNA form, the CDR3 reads TGTGCCAGCAAGCGGCTAGCGGGGGGGGGCGCCTACAATGAGCAGTTCTTC. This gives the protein CASKRLAGGGAYNEQFF.

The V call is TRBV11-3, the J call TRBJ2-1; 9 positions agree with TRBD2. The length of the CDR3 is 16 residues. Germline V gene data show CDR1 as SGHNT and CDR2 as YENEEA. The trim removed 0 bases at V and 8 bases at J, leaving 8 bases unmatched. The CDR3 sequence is CASSLELAGGADEQFF. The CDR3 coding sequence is TGTGCCAGCAGCTTAGAGTTGGCGGGGGGGGCGGATGAGCAGTTCTTC. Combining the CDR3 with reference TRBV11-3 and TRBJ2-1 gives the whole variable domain EAGVVQSPRYKIIEKKQPVAFWCNPISGHNTLYWYLQNLGQGPELLIRYENEEAVDDSQLPKDRFSAERLKGVDSTLKIQPAELGDSAVYLCASSLELAGGADEQFFGPGTRLTVL.

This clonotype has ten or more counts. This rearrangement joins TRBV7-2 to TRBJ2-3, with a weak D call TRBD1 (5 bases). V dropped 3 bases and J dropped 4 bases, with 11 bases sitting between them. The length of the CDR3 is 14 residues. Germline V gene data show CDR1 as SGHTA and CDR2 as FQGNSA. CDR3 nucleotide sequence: TGTGCCAGCAGCTTCGTCAGGGCCTCAGATACGCAGTATTTT. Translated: CASSFVRASDTQYF.

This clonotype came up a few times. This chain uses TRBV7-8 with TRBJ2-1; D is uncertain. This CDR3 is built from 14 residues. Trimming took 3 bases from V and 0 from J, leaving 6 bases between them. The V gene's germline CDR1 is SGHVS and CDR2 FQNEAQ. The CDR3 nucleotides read TGTGCCAGCAGCTTTGTTATCTCCTACAATGAGCAGTTCTTC. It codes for CASSFVISYNEQFF.

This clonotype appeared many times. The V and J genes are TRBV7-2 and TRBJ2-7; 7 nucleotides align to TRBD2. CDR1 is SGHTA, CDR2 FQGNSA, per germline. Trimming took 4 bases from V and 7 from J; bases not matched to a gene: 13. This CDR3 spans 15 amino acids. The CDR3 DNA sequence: TGTGCCAGCAGCTCGGCGGGGCTAGCGGTAGGAGAGCAGTACTTC. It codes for CASSSAGLAVGEQYF.

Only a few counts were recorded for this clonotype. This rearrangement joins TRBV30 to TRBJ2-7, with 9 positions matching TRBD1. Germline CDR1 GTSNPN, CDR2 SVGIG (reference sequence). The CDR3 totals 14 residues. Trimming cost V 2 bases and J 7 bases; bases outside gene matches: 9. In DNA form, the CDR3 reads TGTGCCTGGAGTCGGGGGACAGGGTTTTATGAGCAGTACTTC. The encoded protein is CAWSRGTGFYEQYF.

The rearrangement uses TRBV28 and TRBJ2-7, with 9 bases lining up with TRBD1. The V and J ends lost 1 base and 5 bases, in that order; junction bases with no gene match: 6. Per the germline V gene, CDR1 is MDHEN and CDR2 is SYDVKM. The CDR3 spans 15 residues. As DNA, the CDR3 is TGTGCCAGCAGTTTATCGGGACAGGGCGTCAACGAGCAGTACTTC. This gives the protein CASSLSGQGVNEQYF.

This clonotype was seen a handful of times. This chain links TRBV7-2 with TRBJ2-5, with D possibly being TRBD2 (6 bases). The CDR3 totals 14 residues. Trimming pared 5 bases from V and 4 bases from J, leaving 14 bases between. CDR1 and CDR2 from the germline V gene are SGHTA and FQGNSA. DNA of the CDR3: TGTGCCAGCAGCGCGGGATCACTCAGAGAGACCCAGTACTTC. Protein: CASSAGSLRETQYF.

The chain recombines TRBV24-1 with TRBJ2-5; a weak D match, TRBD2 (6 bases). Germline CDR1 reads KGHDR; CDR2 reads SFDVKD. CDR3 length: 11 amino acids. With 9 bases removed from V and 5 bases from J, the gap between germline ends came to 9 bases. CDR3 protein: CATGGYETQYF. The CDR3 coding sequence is TGTGCCACCGGGGGGTACGAGACCCAGTACTTC.

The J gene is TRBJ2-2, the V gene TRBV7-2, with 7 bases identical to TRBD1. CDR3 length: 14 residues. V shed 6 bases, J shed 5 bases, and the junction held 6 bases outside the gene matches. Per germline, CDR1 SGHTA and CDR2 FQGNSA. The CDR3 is CASRLTGITGELFF. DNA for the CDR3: TGTGCCAGCAGACTGACAGGGATTACCGGGGAGCTGTTTTTT.

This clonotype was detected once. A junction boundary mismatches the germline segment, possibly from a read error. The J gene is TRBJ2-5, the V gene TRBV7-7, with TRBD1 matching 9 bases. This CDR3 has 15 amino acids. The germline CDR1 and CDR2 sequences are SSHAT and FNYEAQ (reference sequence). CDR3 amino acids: CASSQPGQGQETQYF. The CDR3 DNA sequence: TGTGCTAGCAGCCAGCCGGGACAGGGTCAAGAGACCCAGTACTTC.

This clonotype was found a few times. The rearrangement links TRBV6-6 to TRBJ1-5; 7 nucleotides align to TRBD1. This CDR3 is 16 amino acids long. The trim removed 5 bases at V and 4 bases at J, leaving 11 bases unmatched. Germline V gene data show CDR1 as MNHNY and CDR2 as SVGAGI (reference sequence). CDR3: CASSPSRRGRNQPQHF. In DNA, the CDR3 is TGTGCCAGCAGTCCCTCGAGGAGGGGGCGGAATCAGCCCCAGCATTTT.

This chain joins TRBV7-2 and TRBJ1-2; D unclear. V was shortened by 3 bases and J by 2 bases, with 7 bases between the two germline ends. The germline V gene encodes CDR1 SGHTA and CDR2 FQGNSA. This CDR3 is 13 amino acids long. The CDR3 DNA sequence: TGTGCCAGCAGCTTTAGCCCGAACTATGGCTACACCTTC. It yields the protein CASSFSPNYGYTF.

CDR3 protein: CASSPSDRLPSSSGNTIYF. Written as DNA, the CDR3 is TGTGCCAGCAGTCCCTCGGACAGGTTACCTTCCAGCTCTGGAAACACCATATATTTT. The rearrangement joins TRBV28 to TRBJ1-3; 7 bases align to TRBD1. This CDR3 comprises 19 residues. With 5 bases clipped from V and 0 bases from J, the junction kept 16 bases outside the gene matches. The germline CDR1 and CDR2 sequences are MDHEN and SYDVKM.

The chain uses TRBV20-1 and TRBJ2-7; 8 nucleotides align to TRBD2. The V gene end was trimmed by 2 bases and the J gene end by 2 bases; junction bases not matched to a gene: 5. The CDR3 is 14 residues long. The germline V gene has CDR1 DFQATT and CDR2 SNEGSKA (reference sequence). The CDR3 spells CSARWVSGAYEQYF. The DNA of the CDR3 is TGCAGTGCTAGATGGGTTAGCGGGGCCTACGAGCAGTACTTC.

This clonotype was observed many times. This CDR3 reads CASSLPASNVLTF. Here the CDR3 DNA reads TGTGCCAGCAGCTTACCGGCCTCCAACGTCCTGACTTTC. The chain carries TRBV11-2 and TRBJ2-6, with no clear D. CDR3 size: 13 residues. The germline CDR1 and CDR2 sequences are SGHAT and FQNNGV. V was cut by 2 bases and J by 8 bases, with 7 bases left in between.

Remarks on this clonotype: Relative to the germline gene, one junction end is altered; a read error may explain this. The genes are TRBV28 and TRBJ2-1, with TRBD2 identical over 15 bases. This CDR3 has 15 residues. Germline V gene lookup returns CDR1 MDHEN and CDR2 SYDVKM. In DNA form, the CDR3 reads TGTGCCAGCAGTTTCGGGACTAGCGGGAGGAGTCGCGGGGTCTTC. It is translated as CASSFGTSGRSRGVF.

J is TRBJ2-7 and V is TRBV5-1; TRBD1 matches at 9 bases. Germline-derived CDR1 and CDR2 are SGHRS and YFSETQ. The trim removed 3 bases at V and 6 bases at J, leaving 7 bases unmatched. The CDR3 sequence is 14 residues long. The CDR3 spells CASSWGQGEVEQYF. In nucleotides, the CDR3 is TGCGCCAGCAGCTGGGGACAGGGTGAAGTCGAGCAGTACTTC. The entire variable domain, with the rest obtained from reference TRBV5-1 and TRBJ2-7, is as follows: KAGVTQTPRYLIKTRGQQVTLSCSPISGHRSVSWYQQTPGQGLQFLFEYFSETQRNKGNFPGRFSGRQFSNSRSEMNVSTLELGDSALYLCASSWGQGEVEQYFGPGTRLTVT.

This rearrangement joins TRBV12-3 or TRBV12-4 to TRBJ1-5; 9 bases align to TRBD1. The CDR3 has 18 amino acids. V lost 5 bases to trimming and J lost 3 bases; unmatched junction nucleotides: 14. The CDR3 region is CASSAWGDRVKLNQPQHF. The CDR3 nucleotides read TGTGCCAGCAGTGCTTGGGGGGACAGGGTGAAACTCAATCAGCCCCAGCATTTT.

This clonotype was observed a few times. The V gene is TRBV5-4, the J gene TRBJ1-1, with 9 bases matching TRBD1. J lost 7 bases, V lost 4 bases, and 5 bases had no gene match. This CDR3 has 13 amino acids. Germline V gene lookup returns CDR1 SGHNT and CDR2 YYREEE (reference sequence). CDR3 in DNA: TGTGCCAGCAGCCCGGGACAGGGTTTTGAAGCTTTCTTT. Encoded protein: CASSPGQGFEAFF.

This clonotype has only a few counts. The CDR3 reads CASRSPGQGNTEAFF. For the CDR3, the DNA is TGTGCCAGCAGGAGCCCGGGACAGGGGAACACTGAAGCTTTCTTT. J is TRBJ1-1 and V is TRBV28, with 9 positions matching TRBD1. The CDR3 consists of 15 residues. From germline, CDR1 is MDHEN and CDR2 SYDVKM. Germline trimming cut 6 bases from V and 1 base from J; bases unmatched to any gene: 6.